Described below is a single TCR beta chain sequence and its context. Its antigen is not known. The data were obtained in a study of shared clonotypes between healthy human individuals. Study results and caveats: Roughly 5% of naive CD4 clonotypes were common to a handful of donors.

Data came from immunoSEQ multiplex PCR; TCRdb stores just in-frame clones and leaves some out. The sample holds roughly 2.2 million clones; 80% to 95% are singletons and the top ten take 0.37%. V lost 7 bases to trimming and J lost 2 bases; unmatched junction nucleotides: 4. The CDR3 totals 14 residues. CDR1 is MNHEY, CDR2 SVGAGI, per germline. The chain carries TRBV6-5 and TRBJ2-7; TRBD1 matches at 11 bases. The receptor's source is a man between 18 and 29 years old in good health. Some clones in this sample may be carry-over from other donors' samples. The sample comprised naive CD4+ T cells from PBMCs. Subset indicated: CD45RA+ positively selected. The chain's CDR3 is CASTGQGGTYEQYF. The CDR3 coding sequence is TGTGCCAGCACGGGACAGGGGGGAACCTACGAGCAGTACTTC.